A selection of T cell receptor beta chains follows, all from one sample in a study of blood T cell repertoires in COVID-19. Data came from immunoSEQ multiplex PCR; TCRdb stores just in-frame clones and leaves some out. The table records just under 350,000 clones, around nine tenths of them present only once. The sequenced material came from peripheral blood. The receptors come from a woman between 18 and 30 years old who had recovered from COVID-19. CDR3s include the opening cysteine and the closing phenylalanine or tryptophan. The order of the fields is J gene, D gene, V gene, clone size, CDR3 DNA, CDR3 protein. D genes are given only for firm matches. A row's size may be missing; if present it is once, few, many or a size class.

J gene: TRBJ1-2
D gene: .
V gene: TRBV7-9
clone size: .
CDR3 DNA: TGTGCCAGCAGCTTAGGGTCCCTGCACCGGAACACTAGAAGCTATGGCTACACCTTC
CDR3 protein: CASSLGSLHRNTRSYGYTF

J gene: TRBJ2-3
D gene: .
V gene: TRBV11-3
clone size: .
CDR3 DNA: TGTGCCAGCAGCTTAGGTCTTAGGCGAGCGGTGTCAGATACGCAGTATTTT
CDR3 protein: CASSLGLRRAVSDTQYF

J gene: TRBJ2-3
D gene: .
V gene: TRBV5-6
clone size: .
CDR3 DNA: TGTGCCAGCAGTGTATCTAGCGCTGTAGGAGATACGCAGTATTTT
CDR3 protein: CASSVSSAVGDTQYF

J gene: TRBJ2-1
D gene: TRBD2
V gene: TRBV5-1
clone size: .
CDR3 DNA: TGCGCCAGCAGCTTGGCCCTAAAACTAGCGGGAGGGTACAATGAGCAGTTCTTC
CDR3 protein: CASSLALKLAGGYNEQFF

J gene: TRBJ1-5
D gene: .
V gene: TRBV2
clone size: .
CDR3 DNA: TGTGCCAGCAGGGGGCCCCTTAGCAATCAGCCCCAGCATTTT
CDR3 protein: CASRGPLSNQPQHF

J gene: TRBJ1-1
D gene: .
V gene: TRBV6-6
clone size: .
CDR3 DNA: TGTGCCAGCAGTTACAAAAATTCAGGGTCCACTGAAGCTTTCTTT
CDR3 protein: CASSYKNSGSTEAFF

J gene: TRBJ2-5
D gene: TRBD2
V gene: TRBV2
clone size: .
CDR3 DNA: TGTGCCAGGCAACTAGCGAAGAAGACCCAGTACTTC
CDR3 protein: CARQLAKKTQYF

J gene: TRBJ2-2
D gene: TRBD2
V gene: TRBV19
clone size: once
CDR3 DNA: TGTGCCAGTAGTATCCTTAGCGGGAGTGGGACCGGGGAGCTGTTTTTT
CDR3 protein: CASSILSGSGTGELFF

J gene: TRBJ1-2
D gene: .
V gene: TRBV30
clone size: .
CDR3 DNA: TGTGCCTGGAGTTACGTGGCTGGCTACACCTTC
CDR3 protein: CAWSYVAGYTF

J gene: TRBJ2-1
D gene: .
V gene: TRBV12-5
clone size: .
CDR3 DNA: TGTGCTAGTGGTTTGGTTGCCCGGGACAACAAGAAGTTCTTC
CDR3 protein: CASGLVARDNKKFF

J gene: TRBJ2-1
D gene: .
V gene: TRBV7-2
clone size: .
CDR3 DNA: TGTGCCAGCAGCTTATCTCTGTACAATGAGCAGTTCTTC
CDR3 protein: CASSLSLYNEQFF

J gene: TRBJ2-2
D gene: .
V gene: TRBV3-1/TRBV3-2
clone size: .
CDR3 DNA: TGTGCCAGCAGCCCCCCCTTTTCCGGGGAGCTGTTTTTT
CDR3 protein: CASSPPFSGELFF

J gene: TRBJ2-1
D gene: .
V gene: TRBV5-1
clone size: .
CDR3 DNA: TGCGCCAGCAGCCTTAGCCCCCCCCTTTACAATGAGCAGTTCTTC
CDR3 protein: CASSLSPPLYNEQFF

J gene: TRBJ1-2
D gene: .
V gene: TRBV6-6
clone size: .
CDR3 DNA: TGTGCCAGCTCGTCTTATGGCTACACCTTC
CDR3 protein: CASSSYGYTF

J gene: TRBJ2-1
D gene: .
V gene: TRBV6-2/TRBV6-3
clone size: .
CDR3 DNA: TGTGCCAGCAGTTCCCCGGGAGAATCCGGGAATGAGCAGTTCTTC
CDR3 protein: CASSSPGESGNEQFF